The 10 T cell receptor beta chains below all came from one sample that was sequenced in a study of vaccination effects on CD4 cells after COVID-19. These TCRs are of unknown antigen specificity. This table comes from immunoSEQ multiplex PCR, and its TCRdb copy is limited to in-frame clones, with some not included. The sample holds tens of thousands of clones, 73% seen once. After expansion with viral peptide pools in the ViraFEST assay, antigen-specific CD4+ T cells were sequenced. Having been cultured for 10 days, the cells underwent CD4+ T cell isolation. Vaccinated recipients, who were negative for nucleocapsid antibodies, had no history of SARS-CoV-2 infection. The sequencing here drew on CD4+ T cells from PBMCs cultured with HCoV-OC43 spike peptides, taken before COVID-19 vaccination. This sample's subset: HCoV-OC43 spike overlapping peptide pool stimulation. The receptors derive from a human donor who received a COVID-19 vaccine.

This rearrangement joins TRBV9 to TRBJ2-7; TRBD2 aligns across 10 bases. The ends lost 2 bases at V and 5 bases at J; junction bases unmatched: 10. CDR3 size: 16 residues. The germline V gene encodes CDR1 SGDLS and CDR2 YYNGEE. CDR3 in amino acids: CASSVRPSGSFNEQYF. The CDR3 DNA is TGTGCCAGCAGCGTCCGACCTAGCGGGAGCTTCAACGAGCAGTACTTC.

The CDR3 spells CASSQAAGGRPYNEQFF. The DNA of the CDR3 is TGCGCCAGCAGCCAAGCAGCGGGGGGTAGGCCCTACAATGAGCAGTTCTTC. The chain carries TRBV4-3 and TRBJ2-1, with TRBD2 matching over 9 bases. The CDR3 runs to 17 residues. Losses at the gene ends were 1 base for V and 2 bases for J; bases not matched to a gene: 6. In germline, CDR1 is LGHNA, CDR2 YSLEER.

The chain links TRBV30 to TRBJ1-2; D is possibly TRBD1 (5 bases). The CDR3 loop spans 15 amino acids. Germline CDR1 and CDR2: GTSNPN and SVGIG (reference sequence). With 3 bases removed from V and 4 bases from J, the gap between germline ends came to 18 bases. The CDR3: CAWRMKGSFLYGYTF. The CDR3 coding sequence is TGTGCCTGGAGGATGAAGGGGAGTTTCCTCTATGGCTACACCTTC.

The chain carries TRBV7-9 and TRBJ1-1; TRBD1 agrees at 7 bases. CDR1 is SEHNR and CDR2 is FQNEAQ in the germline V gene (reference sequence). The CDR3 extends over 15 amino acids. With V trimmed by 5 bases and J by 8 bases, 14 bases remained unmatched. Here the CDR3 DNA reads TGTGCCAGCAGCGGCGTAGGGGGCATTGCATCCGAAGCTTTCTTT. Translated: CASSGVGGIASEAFF. Complete variable domain (other parts from reference TRBV7-9 and TRBJ1-1): DTGVSQNPRHKITKRGQNVTFRCDPISEHNRLYWYRQTLGQGPEFLTYFQNEAQLEKSRLLSDRFSAERPKGSFSTLEIQRTEQGDSAMYLCASSGVGGIASEAFFGQGTRLTVV.

There are a few counts of this clone. The rearrangement uses TRBV7-9 and TRBJ2-5, with 9 bases matching TRBD1. CDR1 SEHNR and CDR2 FQNEAQ come from the germline V gene (reference sequence). V lost 1 base, J lost 4 bases, and 4 bases stayed unmatched. This CDR3 comprises 15 residues. The CDR3 DNA reads TGTGCCAGCAGCTTAGGGGACAGGGAACTAGAGACCCAGTACTTC. Translation: CASSLGDRELETQYF. Using reference TRBV7-9 and TRBJ2-5 for the parts outside the CDR3, the full variable domain is DTGVSQNPRHKITKRGQNVTFRCDPISEHNRLYWYRQTLGQGPEFLTYFQNEAQLEKSRLLSDRFSAERPKGSFSTLEIQRTEQGDSAMYLCASSLGDRELETQYFGPGTRLLVL.

V is TRBV6-5 and J is TRBJ2-7; 9 bases agree with TRBD1. The CDR3 loop spans 15 amino acids. V lost 10 bases, J lost 1 base, and 11 bases stayed unmatched. Germline V CDR1 and CDR2: MNHEY, SVGAGI. CDR3 nucleotides: TGTGCCACTTCAAGGGGACAGGGTCATTCCTACGAGCAGTACTTC. Its translation: CATSRGQGHSYEQYF.

This chain joins TRBV7-9 and TRBJ2-5; weak D call: TRBD1 (5 bases). Trimming removed 0 bases from V and 3 bases from J, with 11 bases in between. The CDR3 is 15 amino acids. Germline CDR1 SEHNR, CDR2 FQNEAQ (reference sequence). CDR3 protein: CASSLASSGKETQYF. Written as DNA, the CDR3 is TGTGCCAGCAGCTTAGCCAGCTCAGGGAAAGAGACCCAGTACTTC.

The chain carries TRBV9 and TRBJ2-3, with D possibly being TRBD1 or TRBD2 (6 bases each). The CDR3 is 16 residues long. With 0 bases removed from V and 2 bases from J, the gap between germline ends came to 13 bases. The germline gives CDR1 SGDLS, CDR2 YYNGEE. The CDR3 is CASSVEGGRITDTQYF. The DNA of the CDR3 is TGTGCCAGCAGCGTAGAAGGGGGGCGGATCACAGATACGCAGTATTTT.

The rearrangement links TRBV24-1 to TRBJ2-1, with unresolved D. Germline lookup yields CDR1 KGHDR and CDR2 SFDVKD. The length of the CDR3 is 14 residues. The ends were cut back, 4 bases at V and 6 bases at J, with 12 bases in the middle. CDR3 nucleotide sequence: TGTGCCACCAGTGAAAAGTTCCGGAGCAATGAGCAGTTCTTC. Translated: CATSEKFRSNEQFF.

The gene calls are TRBV11-2 and TRBJ2-7, with D uncertain. Trimming cost V 0 bases and J 3 bases, with 12 bases left between them. Germline V CDR1 and CDR2: SGHAT, FQNNGV. The CDR3 consists of 15 residues. Written as DNA, the CDR3 is TGTGCCAGCAGCTTAGAAGGGTTAAGTGTCTACGAGCAGTACTTC. Protein sequence: CASSLEGLSVYEQYF.